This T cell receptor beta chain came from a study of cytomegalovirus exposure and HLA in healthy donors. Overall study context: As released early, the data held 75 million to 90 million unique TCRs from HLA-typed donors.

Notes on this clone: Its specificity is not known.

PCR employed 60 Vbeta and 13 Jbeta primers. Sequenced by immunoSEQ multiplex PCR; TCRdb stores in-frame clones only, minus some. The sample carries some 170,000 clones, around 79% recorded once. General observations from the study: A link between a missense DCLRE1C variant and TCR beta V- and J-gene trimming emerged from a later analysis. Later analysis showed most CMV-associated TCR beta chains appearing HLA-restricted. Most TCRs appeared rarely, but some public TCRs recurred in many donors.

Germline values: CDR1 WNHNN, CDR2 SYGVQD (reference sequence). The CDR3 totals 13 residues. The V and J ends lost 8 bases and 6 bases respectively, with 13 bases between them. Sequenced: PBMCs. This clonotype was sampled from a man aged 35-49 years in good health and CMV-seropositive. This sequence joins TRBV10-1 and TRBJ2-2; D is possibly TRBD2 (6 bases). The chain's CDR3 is CASGGGVSGELFF. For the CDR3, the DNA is TGCGCCAGCGGAGGCGGGGTATCCGGGGAGCTGTTTTTT.